The sequence of this T cell receptor beta chain was determined in a study of T-cell memory formation after mild COVID-19. TCRdb recomputed calls from the 5' RACE reads with MiXCR, one row per CDR3 protein. The sample carries more than 400,000 distinct CDR3 sequences, over 15% recorded once. This clonotype was detected many times. The germline V gene encodes CDR1 SGHAT and CDR2 FQNNGV. There are 16 residues in the CDR3. Deletions cut 2 bases from V and 5 bases from J, with 16 bases between. This chain joins TRBV11-2 and TRBJ2-1; weak D call: TRBD1 (5 bases). The receptor's source is an adult woman who had mild COVID-19 (a few samples of this study predate the infection). Cell type and time point are not known. Sequencing was carried out using PBMCs or a T cell subset sorted from them (not recorded which). As DNA, the CDR3 is TGTGCCAGCAGCTTAAATCACAGGCCTCCTAACAATGAGCAGTTCTTC. Its protein is CASSLNHRPPNNEQFF.